Shown below are 8 T cell receptor beta chains from a single sample sequenced in a study of blood T cell repertoires in COVID-19. TCRdb's copy holds only in-frame clones and misses some; the assay was immunoSEQ multiplex PCR. This sample has more than 100,000 clones; around three quarters occur once, and the top ten carry 16%. Sequencing was carried out using peripheral blood. These receptors all come from a man aged 55-75 years with active or convalescent COVID-19.

The rearrangement uses TRBV6-2 or TRBV6-3 and TRBJ2-7; a possible D gene is TRBD2 (5 bases). Germline V gene sequence: CDR1 MNHEY, CDR2 SVGEGT. V gave up 6 bases and J gave up 7 bases, with 28 bases separating them. The CDR3 runs to 17 residues. CDR3: CASSSLGFMGRSVEQYF. Written as DNA, the CDR3 is TGTGCCAGCAGCTCACTAGGGTTTATGGGGAGATCGGTTGAGCAGTACTTC.

This clone was picked up a small number of times. J is TRBJ1-2 and V is TRBV14; no definite D call. CDR3 size: 13 residues. V gave up 5 bases and J gave up 4 bases, with 11 bases separating them. The germline gives CDR1 SGHDN, CDR2 FVKESK. The CDR3 reads CASSMAETYGYTF. In nucleotides, the CDR3 is TGTGCCAGCAGCATGGCGGAGACCTATGGCTACACCTTC.

J is TRBJ1-5 and V is TRBV11-2; D remains unclear. The CDR3 covers 13 residues. Trimming removed 1 base from V and 7 bases from J, with 8 bases in between. Germline CDR1 reads SGHAT; CDR2 reads FQNNGV. Here the CDR3 reads CASSLGPSQPQHF. In DNA, the CDR3 is TGTGCCAGCAGCTTAGGCCCGAGCCAGCCCCAGCATTTT.

The chain joins TRBV27 to TRBJ1-1, with 7 bases that match TRBD1. Per the germline V gene, CDR1 is MNHEY and CDR2 is SMNVEV (reference sequence). This CDR3 spans 15 amino acids. V lost 3 bases and J lost 0; bases outside the gene matches: 4. Written as DNA, the CDR3 is TGTGCCAGCAGTTTCCAGGGGGTAATGAACACTGAAGCTTTCTTT. This sequence encodes CASSFQGVMNTEAFF.

The CDR3 DNA reads as TGTGCCAGCAGCCGTGGCGGGACGTCGTGGGAGCAGTACTTC. Translated, it gives CASSRGGTSWEQYF. The chain joins TRBV4-2 to TRBJ2-7; the D gene is possibly TRBD2 (6 bases). The CDR3 loop spans 14 amino acids. Germline CDR1 LGHNA, CDR2 YNFKEQ. V was shortened by 4 bases and J by 7 bases, with 17 bases between the two germline ends.

In its sample, this clone was seen once. This chain links TRBV7-2 with TRBJ2-3; 7 bases fit TRBD2. The CDR3 is 15 residues long. CDR1 and CDR2 (germline): SGHTA, FQGNSA. V was pared by 0 bases and J by 5 bases, with 5 bases of the junction left unmatched. CDR3 residues: CASSLAGGPIDTQYF. The CDR3 nucleotides read TGTGCCAGCAGCTTAGCGGGAGGGCCAATAGATACGCAGTATTTT.

The chain is built from TRBV18 and TRBJ2-7, with 7 bases matching TRBD1. Germline-derived CDR1 and CDR2 are KGHSH and LQKENI. The length of the CDR3 is 12 residues. J gave up 8 bases and V 5 bases, and 6 bases lay outside the gene matches. In nucleotides, the CDR3 is TGTGCCAGCTCAGCCGACAGGGAGCAGCAGTACTTC. It codes for CASSADREQQYF.

The rearrangement joins TRBV18 to TRBJ2-7; TRBD1 matches at 11 bases. V lost 3 bases and J lost 3; bases outside the gene matches: 1. CDR3 length: 14 residues. CDR1 is KGHSH, CDR2 LQKENI, per germline. For the CDR3, the DNA is TGTGCCAGCTCACCCGGGACAGGGGGCTACGAGCAGTACTTC. It translates to CASSPGTGGYEQYF.